The rows below give T cell receptor beta chains drawn from one sample of a study of response to subunit inactivated influenza vaccine. TCRdb re-called the RT-PCR reads through MiXCR, storing one row per CDR3 protein. Counted here are a few hundred thousand distinct CDR3 sequences, roughly 10% occurring once; the ten biggest clones make up 8% to 13%. These same data were also listed under a study on T cells expressing NK-cell markers.

The sequencing here drew on PBMCs from blood, taken on the day of vaccination. These receptors were obtained from a man in his forties or fifties who received an inactivated influenza vaccine. Each CDR3 is given with its conserved first and last residue. Each record gives: J gene, V gene, clone size, D gene, CDR3 DNA, CDR3 protein. A D gene is named only where the DNA matches it firmly. A clone size is listed for some rows: how often the clone was seen (once, few, many), or a class if it is expanded.

TRBJ2-1 | TRBV20-1 | few | TRBD2 | TGCAGTGCTGCTCTTCGCGGGAGGATTTTTAATGAGCAGTTCTTC | CSAALRGRIFNEQFF
TRBJ1-2 | TRBV15 | - | TRBD1 | TGTGCCACCAGCGTACCACCAGGGGACAGGGGCTATGGCTACACCTTC | CATSVPPGDRGYGYTF
TRBJ2-1 | TRBV9 | few | TRBD2 | TGTGCCAGCAGCGTCTCGAGGGGACTAGCCTACAATGAGCAGTTCTTC | CASSVSRGLAYNEQFF
TRBJ1-2 | TRBV28 | many | - | TGTGCCAGCAGTTTACCGGGTCTGAGAGAAGGCTACACCTTC | CASSLPGLREGYTF
TRBJ1-5 | TRBV5-5 | many | TRBD1 | TGTGCCAGCAGCTTGGTTCCAGGGGGAGGTCAGCCCCAGCATTTT | CASSLVPGGGQPQHF
TRBJ1-1 | TRBV5-1 | few | - | TGCGCCAGCAGCCCACGCTGGGGGAACACTGAAGCTTTCTTT | CASSPRWGNTEAFF
TRBJ2-6 | TRBV5-1 | few | TRBD1 | TGCGCCAGCAGCCACCCACCGGGACAGGATATCTCTGGGGCCAACGTCCTGACTTTC | CASSHPPGQDISGANVLTF
TRBJ1-6 | TRBV20-1 | few | - | TGCAGTGCTAGAGATATCAGGGGTGGTCATAATTCACCCCTCCACTTT | CSARDIRGGHNSPLHF
TRBJ1-6 | TRBV20-1 | - | - | TGCAGTGCTAGAGATTTCCCCGCCCTCCACTTT | CSARDFPALHF
TRBJ2-1 | TRBV10-3 | - | - | TGTGCCATCAACCCGGGGAAAGGGAATGAGCAGTTCTTC | CAINPGKGNEQFF
TRBJ2-7 | TRBV5-6 | few | TRBD2 | TGTGCCAGCAGCTATGCCAGACTAGCGGGAGGGCCCTACGAGCAGTACTTC | CASSYARLAGGPYEQYF
TRBJ2-3 | TRBV12-3/TRBV12-4 | - | TRBD2 | TGTGCCAGCAGTTCGGGGGACTACCACACAGATACGCAGTATTTT | CASSSGDYHTDTQYF
TRBJ1-4 | TRBV4-2 | few | - | TGTGCCAGCAGCCAGGGACGGTCCATTAATGAAAAACTGTTTTTT | CASSQGRSINEKLFF
TRBJ2-2 | TRBV7-2 | - | - | TGTGCCAGCAGTCAAGGGGGGATGAACACCGGGGAGCTGTTTTTT | CASSQGGMNTGELFF
TRBJ1-6 | TRBV12-3/TRBV12-4 | few | - | TGTGCCAGCAGAACGGACAGAAAGTATAATTCACCCCTCCACTTT | CASRTDRKYNSPLHF
TRBJ2-5 | TRBV7-3 | - | TRBD2 | TGTGCCAGCAGCTTAAACGGGGGGGTAAGGAGGGAGACCCAGTACTTC | CASSLNGGVRRETQYF
TRBJ2-4 | TRBV12-3/TRBV12-4 | few | - | TGTGCCAGCAGTCCGAGGACAGTCAAAAACATTCAGTACTTC | CASSPRTVKNIQYF
TRBJ1-2 | TRBV25-1 | few | - | TGTGCCAGCAGTGAATCCGTGAACTATGGCTACACCTTC | CASSESVNYGYTF
TRBJ1-1 | TRBV14 | - | - | TGTGCCAGCAGCCAAGATACGATCGGTATTTACGCTGAAGCTTTCTTT | CASSQDTIGIYAEAFF
TRBJ2-2 | TRBV5-1 | many | TRBD1 | TGCGCCAGCAGCCCCGACAGGGGGATTATCACCGGGGAGCTGTTTTTT | CASSPDRGIITGELFF
TRBJ1-2 | TRBV4-3 | many | - | TGCGCCAGCAGCCAAGATTGGGGGTCACCACTCTACACCTTC | CASSQDWGSPLYTF
TRBJ2-3 | TRBV4-2 | - | - | TGTGCCAGCAGCCAAGATCCAACGGGGACCTTTACGCAGTATTTT | CASSQDPTGTFTQYF
TRBJ2-3 | TRBV29-1 | - | TRBD2 | TGCAGCGTTGTGTGGCTAGCGGGAGGGATAGATACGCAGTATTTT | CSVVWLAGGIDTQYF
TRBJ2-3 | TRBV5-1 | few | TRBD1 | TGCGCCAGCAGCGAAGGGACAGGGGCGTTGGCAGATACGCAGTATTTT | CASSEGTGALADTQYF
TRBJ2-7 | TRBV6-2/TRBV6-3 | few | TRBD1 | TGTGCCAGCCTCCGGGACAGGGCCTCCTACGAGCAGTACTTC | CASLRDRASYEQYF
TRBJ2-3 | TRBV5-1 | - | TRBD2 | TGCGCCAGCAGCCGAGGGACTAGCGGGGCAGATACGCAGTATTTT | CASSRGTSGADTQYF
TRBJ2-7 | TRBV7-2 | few | TRBD2 | TGTGCCAGCACCATTCGCGGGGGCTACGAGCAGTACTTC | CASTIRGGYEQYF
TRBJ2-3 | TRBV12-3/TRBV12-4 | many | - | TGTGCCAGCAGTTTCCCCGGGAGCACAGATACGCAGTATTTT | CASSFPGSTDTQYF
TRBJ2-1 | TRBV2 | few | TRBD1 | TGTGCCAGCAGTGAAGCCGACGACAGGGGGTCGACCCCCTACAATGAGCAGTTCTTC | CASSEADDRGSTPYNEQFF
TRBJ1-2 | TRBV13 | many | TRBD1 | TGTGCCAGCAGCCTAAAGACCGGGACAGGGGACTATGGCTACACCTTC | CASSLKTGTGDYGYTF
TRBJ2-1 | TRBV7-9 | few | - | TGTGCCAGCAACCTTTTATCTAATGAGCAGTTCTTC | CASNLLSNEQFF
TRBJ1-1 | TRBV7-9 | - | - | TGTGCCAGCACCTATGGGCCTGAAGCTTTCTTT | CASTYGPEAFF
TRBJ2-5 | TRBV7-6 | once | TRBD2 | TGTGCCAGCAGCTCGCGAGGACTAGCGTCCAGCGAGACCCAGTACTTC | CASSSRGLASSETQYF
TRBJ2-7 | TRBV5-1 | few | - | TGCGCCAGCAGCTTGGAAAGTGGGGGCCCCTACGAGCAGTACTTC | CASSLESGGPYEQYF
TRBJ2-1 | TRBV29-1 | many | - | TGCAGCGTTGAAACCGGGACATTTTCCTACAATGAGCAGTTCTTC | CSVETGTFSYNEQFF
TRBJ2-5 | TRBV5-1 | few | - | TGCGCCAGCAGCCATGGCCTTACGGGACGGAACCAAGAGACCCAGTACTTC | CASSHGLTGRNQETQYF
TRBJ2-3 | TRBV7-8 | many | TRBD2 | TGTGCCAGCAGCGTGAGCGGGAACGCCGGGGGTACGCAGTATTTT | CASSVSGNAGGTQYF
TRBJ1-2 | TRBV7-2 | few | - | TGTGCCAGCAGCTTAGTGGTTATGGGCTATGGCTACACCTTC | CASSLVVMGYGYTF
TRBJ1-1 | TRBV12-3/TRBV12-4 | few | - | TGTGCCAGCAGTGGGACACCTAACCTGAACACTGAAGCTTTCTTT | CASSGTPNLNTEAFF
TRBJ2-1 | TRBV7-2 | - | - | TGTGCCAGCAGCTTAAATAGCGTCGGTGAGCAGTTCTTC | CASSLNSVGEQFF
TRBJ2-2 | TRBV20-1 | many | TRBD1 | TGCAGTGCTAGCAGGGGGAGAACCGGGGAGCTGTTTTTT | CSASRGRTGELFF
TRBJ2-1 | TRBV3-1 | - | TRBD2 | TGTGCCAGCAGACCTAGCGGAGCTGAGCAGTTCTTC | CASRPSGAEQFF
TRBJ2-3 | TRBV12-3/TRBV12-4 | - | TRBD2 | TGTGCCAGCAGTTTAGGGACTAGCGGGGCCGCAGGGGATACGCAGTATTTT | CASSLGTSGAAGDTQYF
TRBJ2-7 | TRBV5-1 | - | TRBD2 | TGCGCCAGCAGCTTGTCACTAGCGGTCGTGGAGCAGTACTTC | CASSLSLAVVEQYF
TRBJ2-3 | TRBV6-2/TRBV6-3 | - | TRBD2 | TGTGCCAGCAGCCCCCGGACTAGCTGGTCAGATACGCAGTATTTT | CASSPRTSWSDTQYF
TRBJ2-1 | TRBV13 | - | - | TGTGCCAGCAGCCGATATCACGGAGGCTCCTACAATGAGCAGTTCTTC | CASSRYHGGSYNEQFF
TRBJ1-5 | TRBV12-3/TRBV12-4 | many | - | TGTGCCAGCAGTTTGGGGGACATGATTAGCAATCAGCCCCAGCATTTT | CASSLGDMISNQPQHF
TRBJ2-3 | TRBV20-1 | - | TRBD2 | TGCAGTGCTAGGGGTGGACTAGCGGGCACAGATACGCAGTATTTT | CSARGGLAGTDTQYF
TRBJ2-5 | TRBV6-2/TRBV6-3 | many | - | TGTGCCAGCAGTTACCCCCAAAGGACCCAGTACTTC | CASSYPQRTQYF
TRBJ2-3 | TRBV4-3 | - | - | TGCGCCAGCAGCCGAGGCTACCGCACAGATACGCAGTATTTT | CASSRGYRTDTQYF
TRBJ1-2 | TRBV7-8 | - | - | TGTGCCAGCAGCGCAGAGGTTCCCAGTGGAGCACGCACCTTC | CASSAEVPSGARTF
TRBJ2-3 | TRBV2 | few | - | TGTGCCAGCAGGACCCCAAGGTCGGGGGGCACAGATACGCAGTATTTT | CASRTPRSGGTDTQYF
TRBJ2-7 | TRBV6-5 | many | - | TGTGCCAGCAGTTACTCGCGCGGGGAGGTATACGAGCAGTACTTC | CASSYSRGEVYEQYF
TRBJ2-1 | TRBV12-3/TRBV12-4 | few | TRBD2 | TGTGCCAGCAGTTTAAGCGGGCGGGAGCGGGGGAATGAGCAGTTCTTC | CASSLSGRERGNEQFF
TRBJ2-7 | TRBV11-1 | - | TRBD2 | TGTGCCAGCAGCTTAAACCTAGCGGGAGGGTCCTACGAGCAGTACTTC | CASSLNLAGGSYEQYF